The 14 T cell receptor beta chains reported below all come from one sample, sequenced in a study of OX40 agonist ivuxolimab in advanced cancers. TCRdb keeps only in-frame clones here, not all; method: immunoSEQ multiplex PCR. The sample holds tens of thousands of clones, 91% seen once. Sequencing was performed on CD4+ or CD8+ T cells sorted from blood, taken in a trial of the OX40 agonist ivuxolimab. These receptors came from an adult with an advanced solid tumor such as melanoma, head and neck, liver or kidney cancer.

This chain uses TRBV10-1 with TRBJ2-5; D might be TRBD2 (5 bases). The CDR3 contains 15 residues. Germline V CDR1 and CDR2: WNHNN, SYGVQD (reference sequence). V dropped 0 bases and J dropped 1 base, with 9 bases sitting between them. The CDR3 sequence: CASSESLARQETQYF. CDR3 in DNA: TGCGCCAGCAGTGAGTCCCTAGCCCGCCAAGAGACCCAGTACTTC.

V usage is TRBV9 and J usage is TRBJ1-1; no clear D. V lost 0 bases to trimming and J lost 1 base, with 10 bases between them. CDR3 length: 15 residues. Germline-derived CDR1 and CDR2 are SGDLS and YYNGEE. The CDR3 bases are TGTGCCAGCAGCGTAGGGAGTATTGGGAACACTGAAGCTTTCTTT. The encoded protein is CASSVGSIGNTEAFF.

The J gene is TRBJ1-1, the V gene TRBV25-1, with a tentative D call TRBD1 (5 bases). Trimming shortened V by 6 bases and J by 7 bases, and 15 bases separated the two germline ends. The CDR3 consists of 13 residues. Looked up from germline, CDR1 is MGHDK and CDR2 is SYGVNS. The CDR3 reads CASSPGGGFEAFF. In DNA, the CDR3 is TGTGCCAGCAGCCCCGGGGGGGGGTTTGAAGCTTTCTTT.

This chain connects TRBV6-1 to TRBJ2-2, with a possible D match to TRBD2 (6 bases). V was shortened by 0 bases and J by 2 bases, with 13 bases between the two germline ends. From germline, CDR1 is MNHNS and CDR2 SASEGT. CDR3 size: 17 residues. CDR3 in DNA: TGTGCCAGCAGTGAAGCGACGGGGGTGGGTAACACCGGGGAGCTGTTTTTT. This translates into CASSEATGVGNTGELFF.

The J gene is TRBJ2-7, the V gene TRBV6-5; D gene uncertain. The CDR3 contains 12 residues. Germline CDR1 and CDR2: MNHEY and SVGAGI. Trimming shortened V by 5 bases and J by 5 bases, and 10 bases separated the two germline ends. The DNA for the CDR3 is TGTGCCAGCAGTCATCGGCCCGACGAGCAGTACTTC. It encodes CASSHRPDEQYF.

The rearrangement links TRBV5-6 to TRBJ2-3; 13 positions match TRBD2. The CDR3 consists of 16 residues. J was trimmed by 6 bases and V by 1 base; bases with no gene match: 5. From germline, CDR1 is SGHDT and CDR2 YYEEEE. CDR3 DNA: TGTGCCAGCAGCTTGTCCGGACTAGCGGGAGTGGATACGCAGTATTTT. Amino acid sequence: CASSLSGLAGVDTQYF.

This chain joins TRBV19 and TRBJ1-1, with 11 bases matching TRBD1. Per germline, CDR1 LNHDA and CDR2 SQIVND (reference sequence). CDR3 size: 16 residues. J gave up 5 bases and V 5 bases, and 10 bases lay outside the gene matches. The CDR3 DNA follows: TGTGCCAGTAGTTCACGCCGGGACAGGGGGAGGACTGAAGCTTTCTTT. Encoded protein: CASSSRRDRGRTEAFF.

This clone was counted once. This chain connects TRBV18 to TRBJ2-5; no firm D call. Trimming removed 6 bases from V and 1 base from J, with 0 bases in between. CDR1 and CDR2 from the germline V gene are KGHSH and LQKENI. The CDR3 consists of 10 residues. The CDR3 bases are TGTGCCAGCTCCCAAGAGACCCAGTACTTC. Amino acids: CASSQETQYF.

This chain uses TRBV11-2 with TRBJ1-6; a weak D match, TRBD1 (5 bases). The CDR3 is made up of 16 amino acids. Trimming pared 4 bases from V and 0 bases from J, leaving 10 bases between. CDR1 SGHAT and CDR2 FQNNGV come from the germline V gene. This CDR3 is CASSSRQSSYNSPLHF. In nucleotides, the CDR3 is TGTGCCAGCAGCTCGCGACAGAGCTCCTATAATTCACCCCTCCACTTT.

The J gene is TRBJ1-1, the V gene TRBV5-1; 7 bases map to TRBD1. This CDR3 comprises 14 residues. V was clipped by 1 base and J by 3 bases; unmatched bases: 3. Germline lookup yields CDR1 SGHRS and CDR2 YFSETQ. CDR3 in DNA: TGCGCCAGCAGCTTGCTTGACAGGGACACTGAAGCTTTCTTT. Amino acid sequence: CASSLLDRDTEAFF.

The genes are TRBV28 and TRBJ1-5; D is unclear. CDR3 length: 14 amino acids. The V gene lost 6 bases and the J gene lost 11 bases, with 20 bases spanning the gap. Germline V gene lookup returns CDR1 MDHEN and CDR2 SYDVKM. The CDR3 bases are TGTGCCAGCAGCCCCCCGGGAGAAAGTGGATCCCAGCATTTT. Translating it yields CASSPPGESGSQHF.

This chain links TRBV28 with TRBJ2-7; the match to TRBD1 covers 9 bases. CDR3 length equals 14 residues. The V and J ends lost 8 bases and 2 bases, in that order; junction bases with no gene match: 7. Per the germline V gene, CDR1 is MDHEN and CDR2 is SYDVKM. CDR3 sequence (DNA): TGTGCCAGCTTTTCCGGGACAGGGACCTACGAGCAGTACTTC. Its translation: CASFSGTGTYEQYF.

J is TRBJ1-1 and V is TRBV5-1; D possibly corresponds to TRBD1 (5 bases). V was clipped by 2 bases and J by 5 bases, with 19 bases between them. The CDR3 consists of 16 residues. The germline V gene has CDR1 SGHRS and CDR2 YFSETQ. This CDR3 reads CASSLTGRAVGTEAFF. The DNA of the CDR3 is TGCGCCAGCAGCTTAACAGGCCGGGCGGTGGGAACTGAAGCTTTCTTT.

The gene calls are TRBV28 and TRBJ2-7, with TRBD2 identical over 7 bases. J lost 2 bases, V lost 6 bases, and 13 bases had no gene match. The CDR3 extends over 16 amino acids. CDR1 MDHEN and CDR2 SYDVKM come from the germline V gene. The CDR3 here is CASRSSSAGETYEQYF. The CDR3 DNA follows: TGTGCCAGCAGATCCTCATCGGCGGGGGAAACCTACGAGCAGTACTTC.